What follows are 19 T cell receptor beta chains derived from one specimen sequenced in a study of T cell changes during pregnancy in multiple sclerosis. Clones were read by immunoSEQ multiplex PCR, and TCRdb kept only the in-frame ones, dropping some. The repertoire holds roughly 76,000 clones, with roughly 91% as singletons. The sequences come from CD4+ T cells from peripheral blood mononuclear cells, collected after pregnancy. Source of these receptors: a female donor with multiple sclerosis, enrolled in a pregnancy study.

The chain combines TRBV7-3 with TRBJ2-1; 7 positions agree with TRBD2. Germline V CDR1 and CDR2: SGHTA, FQGTGA. V shed 5 bases, J shed 1 base, and the junction held 5 bases outside the gene matches. This CDR3 region has 15 residues. For the CDR3, the DNA is TGTGCCAGCAGCCACAGCGGGGTATCCTACAATGAGCAGTTCTTC. It specifies CASSHSGVSYNEQFF.

The chain recombines TRBV19 with TRBJ1-1; 9 bases match TRBD1. Germline assignment: CDR1 LNHDA and CDR2 SQIVND (reference sequence). Losses at the gene ends were 4 bases for V and 3 bases for J; bases not matched to a gene: 12. The CDR3 has 17 amino acids. CDR3 DNA: TGTGCCAGTAGTAGGACAGGGGTCGTCTCTGTAGACACTGAAGCTTTCTTT. Residues: CASSRTGVVSVDTEAFF.

The chain recombines TRBV9 with TRBJ2-5, with 9 bases aligning to TRBD2. Germline V gene sequence: CDR1 SGDLS, CDR2 YYNGEE. The CDR3 contains 18 residues. With 0 bases clipped from V and 5 bases from J, the junction kept 14 bases outside the gene matches. The CDR3 DNA reads TGTGCCAGCAGCGTAGGGGCTAGCGGGGCTTCTTGGGGGGAGACCCAGTACTTC. This sequence encodes CASSVGASGASWGETQYF.

This clone was counted a single time. J is TRBJ1-1 and V is TRBV2, with TRBD1 identical over 8 bases. Germline CDR1 is SNHLY and CDR2 is FYNNEI. The length of the CDR3 is 14 residues. With 5 bases clipped from V and 1 base from J, the junction kept 3 bases outside the gene matches. The CDR3 DNA follows: TGTGCCAGCAGTCAACAGGGGGGGAACACTGAAGCTTTCTTT. It yields the protein CASSQQGGNTEAFF.

The V and J genes are TRBV7-8 and TRBJ2-7, with 7 bases fitting TRBD1. The CDR3 sequence is 16 residues long. J gave up 3 bases and V 5 bases, and 13 bases lay outside the gene matches. The germline V gene has CDR1 SGHVS and CDR2 FQNEAQ. The chain's CDR3 is CASSISLTGTGYEQYF. The DNA for the CDR3 is TGTGCCAGCAGCATAAGCCTGACAGGGACGGGCTACGAGCAGTACTTC.

This rearrangement joins TRBV2 to TRBJ1-2; 9 bases align to TRBD1. This CDR3 is built from 15 residues. Germline V lookup: CDR1 SNHLY, CDR2 FYNNEI. The J segment lost 5 bases and the V segment lost 5 bases, leaving 9 bases of the junction unmatched. The CDR3 loop is CASSPRGTGLYGYTF. The CDR3 DNA is TGTGCCAGCAGTCCGAGGGGGACAGGGCTTTATGGCTACACCTTC.

The V gene is TRBV11-3, the J gene TRBJ1-2, with D hard to call. V was trimmed by 6 bases and J by 7 bases, leaving 18 bases between them. The CDR3 sequence is 14 residues long. Germline V gene lookup returns CDR1 SGHNT and CDR2 YENEEA. The DNA of the CDR3 is TGTGCCAGCAGGGGAGTTGCGGGCCTGGGTGGCTACACCTTC. It translates to CASRGVAGLGGYTF.

The chain uses TRBV6-1 and TRBJ1-1, with D hard to call. Trimming cost V 1 base and J 0 bases, with 3 bases left between them. Germline-derived CDR1 and CDR2 are MNHNS and SASEGT. The CDR3 length is 13 residues. The CDR3 DNA follows: TGTGCCAGCAGTGAAGACATGAACACTGAAGCTTTCTTT. It codes for CASSEDMNTEAFF.

The chain joins TRBV5-1 to TRBJ1-1; no reliable D call. Per the germline V gene, CDR1 is SGHRS and CDR2 is YFSETQ. The CDR3 consists of 14 residues. V lost 0 bases and J lost 1, with 7 bases in between. The CDR3: CASSLAVGNTEAFF. DNA of the CDR3: TGCGCCAGCAGCTTGGCCGTCGGGAACACTGAAGCTTTCTTT.

The chain is built from TRBV11-2 and TRBJ2-5; 8 bases are a match to TRBD2. There are 15 residues in the CDR3. V was pared by 5 bases and J by 1 base, with 6 bases of the junction left unmatched. Germline values: CDR1 SGHAT, CDR2 FQNNGV. CDR3 in DNA: TGTGCCAGCAGCACCGGGACTAGGTTCCAAGAGACCCAGTACTTC. It encodes CASSTGTRFQETQYF.

This chain joins TRBV28 and TRBJ2-7; a weak D match, TRBD1 (6 bases). Germline CDR1 is MDHEN and CDR2 is SYDVKM. Trimming left V 9 bases short and J 6 bases short, with 15 bases between. There are 12 residues in the CDR3. The CDR3 region has the DNA TGTGCCAGTAAACCTTCAGGGGTCGAGCAGTACTTC. It codes for CASKPSGVEQYF. The full variable domain, in which reference TRBV28 and TRBJ2-7 provide the parts outside the CDR3, is DVKVTQSSRYLVKRTGEKVFLECVQDMDHENMFWYRQDPGLGLRLIYFSYDVKMKEKGDIPEGYSVSREKKERFSLILESASTNQTSMYLCASKPSGVEQYFGPGTRLTVT.

The genes are TRBV25-1 and TRBJ2-5; 9 positions agree with TRBD1. The CDR3 extends over 18 amino acids. Germline values: CDR1 MGHDK, CDR2 SYGVNS. Trimming cost V 3 bases and J 2 bases; bases outside gene matches: 13. As DNA, the CDR3 is TGTGCCAGCAGTGATTGGGGGATGGGGACAGGGACACAAGAGACCCAGTACTTC. Protein: CASSDWGMGTGTQETQYF. Full variable domain (outside the CDR3, taken from reference TRBV25-1 and TRBJ2-5): EADIYQTPRYLVIGTGKKITLECSQTMGHDKMYWYQQDPGMELHLIHYSYGVNSTEKGDLSSESTVSRIRTEHFPLTLESARPSHTSQYLCASSDWGMGTGTQETQYFGPGTRLLVL.

This chain links TRBV2 with TRBJ2-3; D is unclear. This CDR3 region has 14 residues. Trimming took off 4 bases at V and 4 bases at J, with 12 bases between the two ends. Germline V gene lookup returns CDR1 SNHLY and CDR2 FYNNEI. The CDR3 loop reads CASSGSRGPDTQYF. The DNA of the CDR3 is TGTGCCAGCAGTGGTTCTCGCGGCCCAGATACGCAGTATTTT.

This chain uses TRBV5-1 with TRBJ2-3; possible D gene TRBD2, 6 bases. Germline loops: CDR1 SGHRS, CDR2 YFSETQ. Trimming left V 3 bases short and J 4 bases short, with 30 bases between. The CDR3 extends over 20 amino acids. The CDR3 loop reads CASSSFGTLPSENNPDTQYF. The CDR3 nucleotides read TGCGCCAGCAGCTCGTTCGGGACTTTACCCTCTGAGAACAACCCAGATACGCAGTATTTT.

The V and J genes are TRBV7-6 and TRBJ2-5; weak D call: TRBD2 (6 bases). The germline CDR1 and CDR2 sequences are SGHVS and FNYEAQ. V was clipped by 4 bases and J by 5 bases, with 14 bases between them. The CDR3 covers 14 residues. CDR3 sequence: CASSSGTRGETQYF. The CDR3 coding sequence is TGTGCCAGCAGCTCCGGGACTCGGGGGGAGACCCAGTACTTC.

The CDR3 DNA sequence: TGTGCCAGTAGTCTCTCCCTCCTCCAGCGGGAGGAGTTCTTC. This codes for CASSLSLLQREEFF. V is TRBV19 and J is TRBJ2-1; 9 nucleotides match TRBD2. CDR1 and CDR2 (germline): LNHDA, SQIVND (reference sequence). The CDR3 totals 14 residues. V lost 5 bases to trimming and J lost 14 bases; unmatched junction nucleotides: 13.

The chain recombines TRBV2 with TRBJ2-7; perhaps TRBD2 as D (5 bases). Germline V gene sequence: CDR1 SNHLY, CDR2 FYNNEI. The CDR3 length is 13 residues. The V gene lost 7 bases and the J gene lost 0 bases, with 10 bases spanning the gap. In DNA, the CDR3 is TGTGCCAGCATCCGTGGACTCTCCTACGAGCAGTACTTC. Amino acids: CASIRGLSYEQYF.

This clone was recorded once. This chain joins TRBV28 and TRBJ2-3, with a possible D match to TRBD2 (6 bases). Trimming removed 8 bases at V and 2 bases at J, with 11 bases between. The germline gives CDR1 MDHEN, CDR2 SYDVKM. The CDR3 spans 13 residues. The CDR3 sequence is CASGRGDTDTQYF. CDR3 nucleotides: TGTGCCAGCGGGCGCGGGGACACAGATACGCAGTATTTT.

The chain combines TRBV10-3 with TRBJ1-1; 7 bases are a match to TRBD1. Germline V gene data show CDR1 as ENHRY and CDR2 as SYGVKD. CDR3 size: 15 residues. V lost 0 bases and J lost 4; bases outside the gene matches: 5. CDR3 protein: CAISESSTGPTEAFF. The CDR3 DNA is TGTGCCATCAGTGAGTCTTCGACAGGGCCCACTGAAGCTTTCTTT.